These 25 T cell receptor beta chains were sequenced from one sample in a study of beta chain features in type 1 diabetes. The sequenced template was cDNA made from the entire isolated RNA. Measured with immunoSEQ multiplex PCR; TCRdb has only the in-frame clones, and not every one. Here the sample spans under 400,000 clones, approximately 15% being singletons. Sequencing was carried out using central memory CD4+ T cells from blood. The receptors originated from a man aged 30 to 45 in good health.

V usage is TRBV28 and J usage is TRBJ2-5, with unresolved D. Germline V gene lookup returns CDR1 MDHEN and CDR2 SYDVKM. CDR3 size: 13 residues. V lost 3 bases and J 1 base, leaving 6 bases between the germline ends. The CDR3 sequence is CASSFSSQETQYF. DNA of the CDR3: TGTGCCAGCAGTTTTTCCAGCCAAGAGACCCAGTACTTC.

The chain uses TRBV21-1 and TRBJ1-4. TRBV21-1 constitutes a pseudogene. This CDR3 contains 17 residues. CDR3: CASRRNGTDATNEKLFF. CDR3 in DNA: TGTGCCAGCAGACGAAACGGGACCGACGCAACTAATGAAAAACTGTTTTTT.

At least ten counts were recorded for this clone. The CDR3 nucleotides are TGCGCCAGCAGCCATTTCGGACAGGGAACTGGGGCCAACGTCCTGACTTTC. Translation: CASSHFGQGTGANVLTF. The chain couples TRBV4-3 to TRBJ2-6; 8 bases fit TRBD1. The germline V gene has CDR1 LGHNA and CDR2 YSLEER. J was trimmed by 2 bases and V by 3 bases; bases with no gene match: 6. The CDR3 is 17 amino acids.

This clone was observed at least ten times. The chain is built from TRBV7-2 and TRBJ1-1; 7 bases map to TRBD1. This CDR3 region has 15 residues. Germline assignment: CDR1 SGHTA and CDR2 FQGNSA. V shed 5 bases, J shed 2 bases, and the junction held 8 bases outside the gene matches. The CDR3 nucleotides read TGTGCCAGCAGCCGAAACCGGGACAGCAACACTGAAGCTTTCTTT. Its protein is CASSRNRDSNTEAFF.

This clone was detected only a few times. The genes are TRBV6-4 and TRBJ2-1; no definite D call. Germline V lookup: CDR1 MRHNA, CDR2 SNTAGT. Trimming pared 4 bases from V and 2 bases from J, leaving 12 bases between. CDR3 length: 15 residues. The CDR3 nucleotides are TGTGCCAGCAGTGTAGACCTTGGGGCCTACAATGAGCAGTTCTTC. The encoded protein is CASSVDLGAYNEQFF.

On this clone itself: Other DNA sequences in the same sample also yield this CDR3. The chain is built from TRBV7-2 and TRBJ1-6, with 8 bases identical to TRBD1. V shed 1 base and J 7 bases; nucleotides not matched to a gene: 3. The germline gives CDR1 SGHTA, CDR2 FQGNSA. The CDR3 has 15 amino acids. DNA for the CDR3: TGTGCCAGCAGCTTAGATGGGACAGGAAATTCACCCCTCCACTTT. The encoded protein is CASSLDGTGNSPLHF.

A few counts support this clone. This chain links TRBV18 with TRBJ1-4, with 7 bases that match TRBD1. The germline V gene encodes CDR1 KGHSH and CDR2 LQKENI. The CDR3 length is 15 residues. V lost 4 bases to trimming and J lost 2 bases; unmatched junction nucleotides: 4. The CDR3 loop is CASSLAGQTNEKLFF. CDR3 in DNA: TGTGCCAGCTCACTAGCGGGACAGACTAATGAAAAACTGTTTTTT.

The sample holds a few counts of this clone. This rearrangement joins TRBV5-1 to TRBJ2-7, with a possible D match to TRBD1 (5 bases). This CDR3 has 16 residues. Trimming removed 5 bases at V and 0 bases at J, with 18 bases between. CDR1 and CDR2 from the germline V gene are SGHRS and YFSETQ. In DNA form, the CDR3 reads TGCGCCAGCAGTTATCTGGGGCCAAGGAGCTCCTACGAGCAGTACTTC. Translating it yields CASSYLGPRSSYEQYF.

In its sample, this clone was seen a few times. Other DNA sequences of this sample code for an identical CDR3. CDR3 coding DNA: TGCAGCGTCGACAGGGGGAACACCGGGGAGCTGTTTTTT. Translated, it gives CSVDRGNTGELFF. The chain recombines TRBV29-1 with TRBJ2-2; 8 bases are a match to TRBD1. The germline V gene has CDR1 SQVTM and CDR2 ANQGSEA. This CDR3 spans 13 amino acids. J was trimmed by 1 base and V by 6 bases; bases with no gene match: 1.

This clone was seen a few times. V gene TRBV27 combines with J gene TRBJ2-4, with D perhaps matching TRBD2 (6 bases). Germline V gene sequence: CDR1 MNHEY, CDR2 SMNVEV (reference sequence). V lost 2 bases, J lost 4 bases, and 9 bases lay in between. CDR3 size: 14 residues. The CDR3 region is CASSLAGLKNIQYF. The CDR3 DNA reads TGTGCCAGCAGTTTAGCGGGGTTAAAAAACATTCAGTACTTC.

The table lists this clone with a few counts. J is TRBJ2-2 and V is TRBV7-2; 11 nucleotides match TRBD2. V trimming: 5 bases; J trimming: 4 bases; junction bases outside the gene matches: 3. The CDR3 contains 15 residues. The germline V gene has CDR1 SGHTA and CDR2 FQGNSA. Written as DNA, the CDR3 is TGTGCCAGCAGCCCAGGGACTAGCGGCACCGGGGAGCTGTTTTTT. Amino acids: CASSPGTSGTGELFF.

This clone was seen a handful of times. The chain combines TRBV7-2 with TRBJ1-2, with D perhaps matching TRBD1 (6 bases). CDR1 and CDR2 (germline): SGHTA, FQGNSA. This CDR3 has 14 amino acids. V shed 5 bases and J shed 7 bases, with 17 bases lying between them. Written as DNA, the CDR3 is TGTGCCAGCAGCCGGGCGGGGTCAGGGGCTGGCTACACCTTC. Encoded protein: CASSRAGSGAGYTF. The full variable domain, completed using reference TRBV7-2 and TRBJ1-2, is GAGVSQSPSNKVTEKGKDVELRCDPISGHTALYWYRQSLGQGLEFLIYFQGNSAPDKSGLPSDRFSAERTGGSVSTLTIQRTQQEDSAVYLCASSRAGSGAGYTFGSGTRLTVV.

The chain has TRBV5-1 and TRBJ1-2, with 10 bases lining up with TRBD1. Germline CDR1 is SGHRS and CDR2 is YFSETQ. Unmatched junction bases numbered 16, after V lost 4 bases and J lost 4 bases. The CDR3 is made up of 18 amino acids. In DNA, the CDR3 is TGCGCCAGCAGCGACTCGACAGGGGGCGCAGGGTCGGGCTATGGCTACACCTTC. Encoded protein: CASSDSTGGAGSGYGYTF.

The V and J genes are TRBV28 and TRBJ1-4; 8 nucleotides align to TRBD1. From germline, CDR1 is MDHEN and CDR2 SYDVKM. V was clipped by 6 bases and J by 7 bases; unmatched bases: 7. This CDR3 is 14 amino acids long. The CDR3 nucleotides are TGTGCCAGCAGATCAGGGGGCGCAAGTGAAAAACTGTTTTTT. Residues: CASRSGGASEKLFF.

The rearrangement joins TRBV14 to TRBJ2-5, with 12 bases identical to TRBD2. The CDR3 has 17 residues. Germline V gene lookup returns CDR1 SGHDN and CDR2 FVKESK. V lost 0 bases, J lost 4 bases, and 6 bases stayed unmatched. CDR3 region: CASSQDRGLAGRETQYF. DNA for the CDR3: TGTGCCAGCAGCCAAGATCGAGGACTAGCGGGAAGAGAGACCCAGTACTTC.

The chain uses TRBV11-3 and TRBJ2-3; 9 bases fit TRBD1. This CDR3 has 17 residues. CDR1 is SGHNT, CDR2 YENEEA, per germline. Trimming cost V 5 bases and J 4 bases; bases outside gene matches: 13. The CDR3 is CASSPPTGGAGADTQYF. The CDR3 DNA follows: TGTGCCAGCAGCCCTCCTACAGGGGGCGCAGGAGCAGATACGCAGTATTTT.

Only a few counts were recorded for this clone. This sequence joins TRBV10-3 and TRBJ2-1; 9 bases map to TRBD1. Germline assignment: CDR1 ENHRY and CDR2 SYGVKD. V was pared by 3 bases and J by 3 bases, with 3 bases of the junction left unmatched. The CDR3 is 15 amino acids. CDR3 sequence reads: CAISDDRGGYNEQFF. In nucleotides, the CDR3 is TGTGCCATCAGTGATGACAGGGGGGGCTACAATGAGCAGTTCTTC.

The chain uses TRBV7-9 and TRBJ2-4; TRBD1 might be the D (5 bases). Germline-derived CDR1 and CDR2 are SEHNR and FQNEAQ (reference sequence). V lost 3 bases, J lost 6 bases, and 9 bases lay in between. This CDR3 has 13 residues. DNA of the CDR3: TGTGCCAGCAGCTTGTCAGGGCCAAACATTCAGTACTTC. It translates to CASSLSGPNIQYF.

This clone was seen a few times. V usage is TRBV14 and J usage is TRBJ2-4; D is unresolved. Germline V gene sequence: CDR1 SGHDN, CDR2 FVKESK. Trimming took 0 bases from V and 0 from J, leaving 9 bases between them. CDR3 size: 16 residues. The CDR3 reads CASSQEFSLAKNIQYF. In DNA form, the CDR3 reads TGTGCCAGCAGCCAAGAATTCAGTCTAGCCAAAAACATTCAGTACTTC.

Remarks on this clone: Since a far larger clone is one base different, this is likely a read error. Other nucleotide sequences from this sample produce the same CDR3. The V and J genes are TRBV5-4 and TRBJ2-2, with D unclear. This CDR3 comprises 13 residues. Germline V gene lookup returns CDR1 SGHNT and CDR2 YYREEE (reference sequence). Trimming pared 4 bases from V and 8 bases from J, leaving 12 bases between. The CDR3 loop is CASSQESPGELFF. In nucleotides, the CDR3 is TGTGCCAGCAGCCAAGAGAGCCCGGGGGAGCTGTTTTTT.

In this sample, this clone turned up a few times. This chain joins TRBV7-2 and TRBJ2-3, with D possibly called TRBD1 or TRBD2 (5 bases each). CDR3 length: 17 residues. Trimming took 3 bases from V and 0 from J, leaving 16 bases between them. The germline V gene encodes CDR1 SGHTA and CDR2 FQGNSA. CDR3 sequence (DNA): TGTGCCAGCAGCTTCGGGGCGGTGTTGGCTAGCACAGATACGCAGTATTTT. As protein: CASSFGAVLASTDTQYF.

The chain recombines TRBV5-1 with TRBJ2-1; 8 bases are shared with TRBD2. The trim removed 5 bases at V and 0 bases at J, leaving 7 bases unmatched. Germline CDR1 is SGHRS and CDR2 is YFSETQ. The CDR3 sequence is 16 residues long. The CDR3 spells CASSYSGESSYNEQFF. CDR3 sequence (DNA): TGCGCCAGCAGTTATAGCGGGGAGAGCTCCTACAATGAGCAGTTCTTC.

This clone was seen many times. The rearrangement links TRBV4-3 to TRBJ1-5, with a weak D call TRBD1 (5 bases). The V gene lost 1 base and the J gene lost 5 bases, with 12 bases spanning the gap. The length of the CDR3 is 15 residues. Germline loops: CDR1 LGHNA, CDR2 YSLEER. CDR3 coding DNA: TGCGCCAGCAGCCAAGCTGCAGGGTCCGATCAGCCCCAGCATTTT. Amino acids: CASSQAAGSDQPQHF.

This clone has a handful of counts. The rearrangement uses TRBV7-3 and TRBJ2-2, with D unresolved. V was shortened by 1 base and J by 7 bases, with 7 bases between the two germline ends. This CDR3 is 13 amino acids long. Germline V gene sequence: CDR1 SGHTA, CDR2 FQGTGA. The CDR3 loop reads CASSLIPNGELFF. The CDR3 coding sequence is TGTGCCAGCAGCTTAATTCCCAACGGGGAGCTGTTTTTT.

The genes are TRBV10-3 and TRBJ2-7, with D possibly being TRBD1 (6 bases). Germline assignment: CDR1 ENHRY and CDR2 SYGVKD. V was pared by 10 bases and J by 5 bases, with 21 bases between. CDR3 length: 14 residues. DNA of the CDR3: TGTGCCAGCAGCTCTCGGACAGTTGGGAACGAGCAGTACTTC. Encoded protein: CASSSRTVGNEQYF.